This T cell receptor (beta chain) comes out of a study of blood T cell repertoires in COVID-19. This clone was detected only once. Germline-derived CDR1 and CDR2 are GTSNPN and SVGIG (reference sequence). The CDR3 runs to 12 residues. Trimming pared 3 bases from V and 9 bases from J, leaving 12 bases between. Profiling relied on immunoSEQ multiplex PCR, and the TCRdb table lists in-frame clones only, not all of them. Here the sample spans about 150,000 clones, approximately 80% being singletons. The TCR sequence derives from a woman aged 55-69 years with acute or convalescent COVID-19. Sequenced: peripheral blood. The J gene is TRBJ1-5, the V gene TRBV30; D is perhaps TRBD1 (5 bases). CDR3 in amino acids: CAWRPTGGPQHF. CDR3 nucleotides: TGTGCCTGGAGGCCCACAGGTGGGCCCCAGCATTTT.